This T cell receptor beta chain was observed in a study of blood T cell repertoires in COVID-19. Whole-study context: In each case, the material was cDNA or gDNA derived from T cells, B-cell-depleted T cells, or PBMCs.

Generated by immunoSEQ multiplex PCR, the TCRdb table keeps only in-frame clones and is missing some. The sample has about 120,000 clones; about nine tenths are singletons. Trimming pared 1 base from V and 9 bases from J, leaving 10 bases between. Per germline, CDR1 SEHNR and CDR2 FQNEAQ (reference sequence). This CDR3 is built from 13 residues. Sequences were obtained from peripheral blood. V is TRBV7-9 and J is TRBJ1-5; no definite D call. The TCR sequence derives from a man aged 40-55 years with acute or convalescent COVID-19. CDR3 bases: TGTGCCAGCAGCTTAGATCCGGTGTTGCCCCAGCATTTT. Protein product: CASSLDPVLPQHF.